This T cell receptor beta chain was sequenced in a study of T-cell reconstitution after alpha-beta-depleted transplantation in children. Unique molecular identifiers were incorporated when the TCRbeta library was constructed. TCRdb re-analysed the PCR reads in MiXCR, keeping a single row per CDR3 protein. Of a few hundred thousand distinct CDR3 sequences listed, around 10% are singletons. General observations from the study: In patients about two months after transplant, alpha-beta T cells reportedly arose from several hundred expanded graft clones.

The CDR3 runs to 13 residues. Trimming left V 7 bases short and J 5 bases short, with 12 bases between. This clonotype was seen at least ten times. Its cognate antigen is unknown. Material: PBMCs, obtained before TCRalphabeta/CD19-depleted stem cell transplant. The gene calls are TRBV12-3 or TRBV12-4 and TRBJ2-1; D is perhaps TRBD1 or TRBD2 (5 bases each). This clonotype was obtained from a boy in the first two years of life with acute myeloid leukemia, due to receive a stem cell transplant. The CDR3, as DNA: TGTGCCAGCAACCCTGGGACCGACAATGAGCAGTTCTTC. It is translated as CASNPGTDNEQFF.